The present T cell receptor beta chain was sequenced within a study of blood T cell repertoires in COVID-19. Study-level information: T cells, B-cell-depleted T cells, or PBMCs provided the cDNA or gDNA that served as material.

Germline CDR1 and CDR2: KGHDR and SFDVKD. The CDR3 consists of 16 residues. Between the trimmed V and J ends, which lost 3 bases and 3 bases, there was a span of 13 bases. As handled by the study authors: Counts of nucleated cells, estimated from reference gene primer amplification, were obtained. The data were produced by immunoSEQ multiplex PCR, yet TCRdb's version contains in-frame clones alone and is incomplete. V, J and clone size derive from that table, while D and trimming were established from the DNA sequence. The sample has about 180,000 clones, 70% to 85% seen once; the top ten hold roughly 15%.

Sequencing used PBMCs or T cells enriched from blood (not recorded which). The clonotype comes from a man aged 45-65 years who had recovered from COVID-19. The chain has TRBV24-1 and TRBJ1-4; D gene uncertain. This chain's CDR3 is CATSDAGVGANEKLFF. DNA of the CDR3: TGTGCCACCAGTGATGCGGGAGTCGGGGCTAATGAAAAACTGTTTTTT.